What follows describes a single T cell receptor (beta chain). Its antigen remains unidentified. Base qualities are not provided; no much larger clone lies one nucleotide away. RNA was extracted using the RNeasy kit, and about 0.45 to 1 ug of the RNA was reverse transcribed with random hexamers. TCR beta CDR3 regions were amplified with the immunoSEQ multiplex PCR assay covering 54 Vbeta and 13 Jbeta segments. Bias from PCR amplification was corrected by using a synthetic template baseline for primer optimization and for computational correction. Regarding the original processing steps: Reads were assigned to V, D and J genes according to IMGT and analyzed in immunoSEQ Analyzer, with only productive sequences retained. To calculate clonality, Shannon entropy was normalized by log2 of the number of productive unique sequences and then subtracted from one. For each patient and control, public and private clones were evaluated among the 100 most prevalent clones. Clones were defined as Susac-specific when absent from the healthy and MS cohorts, from 1,000 to 1,100 published viral clones and from other ImmuneACCESS disease sequences. Starting from the raw public reads, TCRdb applied fastp trimming at Q25, assembled clones with MiXCR and retained in-frame beta chains. Each CDR3 protein gets just one entry, which takes the most common genes and DNA from the rows behind it. The V and J calls, along with clone size, are taken from TCRdb and not from the paper's own processing. The sample has about 200,000 distinct CDR3 sequences on record, roughly 95% of them singletons. The top ten clonotypes cover approximately 0.094% of the sample.

High-throughput TCR beta sequencing profiled peripheral blood CD8+ and CD4+ T cells from healthy donors, Susac syndrome patients and multiple sclerosis patients. The healthy donors served as controls matched for age and sex. Bulk CD8+ and CD4+ T cells were purified by magnetic negative isolation, while CD8+ TEMRA cells were enriched using FACS. Blood was collected in EDTA tubes and processed within 24 hours, with PBMCs isolated through density gradient centrifugation. PBMCs intended for TCR sequencing were cryopreserved in liquid nitrogen and were subsequently thawed in a 37 degrees C water bath. A purity of at least 90% was achieved for sorted or isolated CD4+, CD8+ and CD8+ TEMRA cells. This entry is derived from a study of CD8 T cells in Susac syndrome (dated by TCRdb to between 2018 and 2020). In terms of the full investigation: Repertoire sequencing was used to test whether CD8+ T cell activation and differentiation in Susac syndrome was antigen driven.

From the cysteine up to the phenylalanine, the CDR3 has a length of 12 residues. Only the CDR3 part of the read is kept: 36 bases, read in frame from the first base. V is reduced by 6 bases and J by 7 bases, leaving a spacing of 15 bases between them. The germline V gene (reference sequence) gives CDR1 as DFQATT and CDR2 as SNEGSKA. What the study reported, not specific to this receptor: The study acknowledged that relatively few individuals were included in the TCR sequencing and HLA analysis.

The sequencing input was CD4+ T cells from PBMCs. This sequence originates from a human donor in good health. The receptor chain draws on TRBV20-1 and TRBJ1-2; a tentative D call is TRBD1 (6 bases match). At the DNA level, the sequence is TGCAGTGCGCCGACAGGAGGAGGTGGCTACACCTTC. It specifies CSAPTGGGGYTF.